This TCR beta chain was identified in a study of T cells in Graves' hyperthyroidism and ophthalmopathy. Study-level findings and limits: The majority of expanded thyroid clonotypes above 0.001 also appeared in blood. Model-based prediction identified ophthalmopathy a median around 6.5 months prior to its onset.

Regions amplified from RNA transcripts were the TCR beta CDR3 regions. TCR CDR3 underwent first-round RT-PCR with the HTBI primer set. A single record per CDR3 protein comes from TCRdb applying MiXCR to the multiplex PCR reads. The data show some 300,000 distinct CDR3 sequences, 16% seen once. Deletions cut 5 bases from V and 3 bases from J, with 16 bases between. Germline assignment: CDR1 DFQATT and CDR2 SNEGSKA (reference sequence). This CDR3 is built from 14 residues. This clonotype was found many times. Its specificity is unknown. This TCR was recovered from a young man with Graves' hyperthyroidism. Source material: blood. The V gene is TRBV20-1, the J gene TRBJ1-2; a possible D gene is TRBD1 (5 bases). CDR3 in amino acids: CSAPKQGIDYGYTF. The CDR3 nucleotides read TGCAGTGCTCCGAAGCAGGGAATTGACTATGGCTACACCTTC.